The clone carrying this TCR beta chain appeared many times. As yet, its antigen is unknown. These data originate in a study of CD8 T cells in ankylosing spondylitis. Each TCR beta library was made by quantitative 5'-RACE that incorporated molecular barcodes. TCRdb re-called the 5' RACE reads with MiXCR, one entry per CDR3 protein. The profile shows more than 600,000 distinct CDR3 sequences, 15% to 20% of them singletons. The length of the CDR3 is 13 residues. The V end lost 5 bases, the J end lost 5 bases, and 12 bases lay between the germline ends. Whole-study findings and limits: A TCR beta motif made of roughly eight highly homologous variants seemed typical of ankylosing spondylitis blood. The clones that were linked to disease were reported to be significantly enriched in matched synovial fluid samples from ankylosing spondylitis patients. Previous work reported some of these motif variants in the synovial fluid and blood of reactive arthritis.

Sequences were obtained from blood, either unsorted or a sorted T cell fraction (not recorded which). This receptor was taken from a male donor with ankylosing spondylitis. This rearrangement joins TRBV12-3 or TRBV12-4 to TRBJ2-5; D not resolved. CDR3 loop: CASSRAHPETQYF. The DNA for the CDR3 is TGTGCCAGCAGTCGGGCCCACCCGGAGACCCAGTACTTC.